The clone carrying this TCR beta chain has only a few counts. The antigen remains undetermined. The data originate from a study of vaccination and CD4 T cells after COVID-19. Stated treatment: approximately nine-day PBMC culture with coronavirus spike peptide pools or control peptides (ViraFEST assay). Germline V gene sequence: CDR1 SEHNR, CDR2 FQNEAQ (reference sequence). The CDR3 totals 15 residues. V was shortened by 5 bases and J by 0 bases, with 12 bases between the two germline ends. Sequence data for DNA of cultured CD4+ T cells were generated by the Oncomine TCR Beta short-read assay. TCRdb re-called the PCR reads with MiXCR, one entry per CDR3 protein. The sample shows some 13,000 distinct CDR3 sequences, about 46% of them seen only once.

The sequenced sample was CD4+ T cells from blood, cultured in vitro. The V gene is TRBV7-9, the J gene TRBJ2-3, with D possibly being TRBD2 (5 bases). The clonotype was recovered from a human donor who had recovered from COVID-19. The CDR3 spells CASSPWEFSTDTQYF. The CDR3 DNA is TGTGCCAGCAGCCCGTGGGAGTTTAGCACAGATACGCAGTATTTT.